This T cell receptor (beta chain) was identified in a study of cytomegalovirus exposure and HLA in healthy donors. Unmatched junction bases numbered 14, after V lost 10 bases and J lost 2 bases. CDR3 length: 16 residues. CDR1 and CDR2 (germline): MRHNA, SNTAGT. In the PCR, 60 Vbeta and 13 Jbeta primers were used. Produced via immunoSEQ multiplex PCR; TCRdb's table is partial and in-frame only. Of roughly 120,000 clones listed, roughly 86% are singletons. The chain couples TRBV6-4 to TRBJ2-5; TRBD1 agrees at 9 bases. Material: PBMCs. The source of this sequence is a man in his forties or fifties in good health and CMV-seronegative. Here the CDR3 reads CAILIQGALSQETQYF. CDR3 DNA: TGTGCCATACTCATACAGGGGGCGCTATCGCAAGAGACCCAGTACTTC.